This TCR beta chain was observed in a study of cytomegalovirus exposure and HLA in healthy donors. This CDR3 region has 16 residues. Germline V CDR1 and CDR2: SEHNR, FQNEAQ (reference sequence). With regard to this clone: The junction departs from the called germline gene at one end, perhaps through a read error.

The study ran its PCR with 60 Vbeta and 13 Jbeta primers. The table came from immunoSEQ multiplex PCR; TCRdb's copy has only in-frame clones and leaves some out. The sample includes roughly 170,000 clones, 60% to 80% of them seen just once. What was sequenced was PBMCs. This sequence originates from a woman aged 45 to 65 in good health and CMV-seropositive. The V call is TRBV7-9, the J call TRBJ2-2, with 7 positions matching TRBD1. The CDR3 DNA follows: TGTGCCAGCATCTTATTATTTACAGGGGACCGCTCAGAGCTGTTTTTT. Translating gives CASILLFTGDRSELFF.